This T cell receptor beta chain was captured by sequencing in a study of cytomegalovirus exposure and HLA in healthy donors. PCR employed 60 Vbeta and 13 Jbeta primers. Sequenced by immunoSEQ multiplex PCR; TCRdb stores in-frame clones only, minus some. In the table there are roughly 160,000 clones, 82% of which are singletons. This CDR3 comprises 15 residues. Germline lookup yields CDR1 SGHKS and CDR2 YYEKEE (reference sequence). The germline V and J ends were trimmed by 4 bases and 2 bases, with 15 bases remaining between them. The specimen was PBMCs. This TCR derives from a man in his fifties in good health and CMV-seropositive. This chain uses TRBV5-5 with TRBJ2-5; D not resolved. This CDR3 reads CASSALGEVQETQYF. The CDR3 DNA follows: TGTGCCAGCAGCGCACTCGGAGAGGTACAAGAGACCCAGTACTTC.